One and the same sample provided the 25 T cell receptor beta chains below, sequenced in a study of blood T cell repertoires in COVID-19. Here immunoSEQ multiplex PCR was the method, and the copy in TCRdb shows in-frame clones only, minus some. Among 80,000 to 95,000 clones, 87% were seen once, and the ten largest hold 3%. The source material was peripheral blood. These receptors were collected from a woman between 50 and 59 years old with active or convalescent COVID-19.

CDR3 in DNA: TGCGCCAGCAGCTTCAAACAGGGGACTGAAGCTTTCTTT. Protein: CASSFKQGTEAFF. The genes are TRBV5-1 and TRBJ1-1; TRBD1 matches at 7 bases. The V and J ends lost 2 bases and 5 bases, in that order; junction bases with no gene match: 3. There are 13 residues in the CDR3. Germline assignment: CDR1 SGHRS and CDR2 YFSETQ.

The chain links TRBV7-9 to TRBJ1-5, with TRBD1 identical over 12 bases. Trimming cost V 1 base and J 6 bases; bases outside gene matches: 10. The CDR3 runs to 18 residues. CDR1 SEHNR and CDR2 FQNEAQ come from the germline V gene (reference sequence). For the CDR3, the DNA is TGTGCCAGCAGCTTAGGCGGGACAGGGGGCGCGTCTTTTCAGCCCCAGCATTTT. Protein product: CASSLGGTGGASFQPQHF.

V gene TRBV7-8 combines with J gene TRBJ1-6, with TRBD1 as a possible D gene (5 bases). Looked up from germline, CDR1 is SGHVS and CDR2 is FQNEAQ. The V end lost 4 bases, the J end lost 9 bases, and 13 bases lay between the germline ends. CDR3 length equals 14 residues. This chain's CDR3 is CASSSVGVGSPLHF. The CDR3 coding sequence is TGTGCCAGCAGCTCTGTAGGGGTGGGTTCACCCCTCCACTTT. Looking up the rest from reference TRBV7-8 and TRBJ1-6 gives the full variable domain: GAGVSQSPRYKVAKRGQDVALRCDPISGHVSLFWYQQALGQGPEFLTYFQNEAQLDKSGLPSDRFFAERPEGSVSTLKIQRTQQEDSAVYLCASSSVGVGSPLHFGNGTRLTVT.

The chain recombines TRBV11-3 with TRBJ2-5; D may be TRBD2 (5 bases). V was cut by 3 bases and J by 5 bases, with 10 bases left in between. CDR1 SGHNT and CDR2 YENEEA come from the germline V gene. This CDR3 has 13 residues. Here the CDR3 reads CASSLEVTETQYF. Here the CDR3 DNA reads TGTGCCAGCAGCTTGGAGGTCACGGAGACCCAGTACTTC.

This chain links TRBV5-4 with TRBJ2-3, with TRBD2 matching 15 bases. Germline CDR1 SGHNT, CDR2 YYREEE (reference sequence). After removal of 5 bases from V and 2 bases from J, the junction contained 6 bases not matched to a gene. The length of the CDR3 is 17 residues. For the CDR3, the DNA is TGTGCCAGCAGTTCCGGGACTAGCGGGGGGCACACAGATACGCAGTATTTT. Its protein is CASSSGTSGGHTDTQYF.

The genes are TRBV3-1 (or the pseudogene TRBV3-2) and TRBJ1-2, with 7 positions matching TRBD1. The length of the CDR3 is 14 residues. V was pared by 1 base and J by 7 bases, with 6 bases of the junction left unmatched. Germline V lookup: CDR1 LGHDT, CDR2 YNNKEL (reference sequence). DNA of the CDR3: TGTGCCAGCAGCCAAGCCGACAGGGCCCGTGGCTACACCTTC. Encoded protein: CASSQADRARGYTF.

The gene calls are TRBV7-2 and TRBJ1-4; 11 positions match TRBD1. Germline assignment: CDR1 SGHTA and CDR2 FQGNSA. The CDR3 runs to 14 residues. Losses at the gene ends were 5 bases for V and 9 bases for J; bases not matched to a gene: 5. The CDR3 DNA is TGTGCCAGCAGCCTCGGACAGGGGGCTAAAAAACTGTTTTTT. Amino acid sequence: CASSLGQGAKKLFF.

The J gene is TRBJ2-7, the V gene TRBV11-2, with 8 bases fitting TRBD1. Germline V gives CDR1 SGHAT, CDR2 FQNNGV. CDR3 length equals 15 residues. Trimming cost V 5 bases and J 1 base; bases outside gene matches: 7. As DNA, the CDR3 is TGTGCCAGCAGCCCCCGGACAGGGCCTTCCTACGAGCAGTACTTC. It encodes CASSPRTGPSYEQYF. The full variable domain, with the rest looked up from reference TRBV11-2 and TRBJ2-7, is EAGVAQSPRYKIIEKRQSVAFWCNPISGHATLYWYQQILGQGPKLLIQFQNNGVVDDSQLPKDRFSAERLKGVDSTLKIQPAKLEDSAVYLCASSPRTGPSYEQYFGPGTRLTVT.

The gene calls are TRBV4-3 and TRBJ1-2; TRBD1 matches 7 bases. The germline V gene has CDR1 LGHNA and CDR2 YSLEER. The V segment lost 3 bases and the J segment 4 bases; nucleotides outside the gene matches: 5. The CDR3 length is 14 residues. Written as DNA, the CDR3 is TGCGCCAGCAGCCACCGGACAGGCCCCTATGGCTACACCTTC. Its protein is CASSHRTGPYGYTF.

The chain joins TRBV6-2 or TRBV6-3 to TRBJ1-4, with D maybe TRBD1 (6 bases). From germline, CDR1 is MNHEY and CDR2 SVGEGT. CDR3 length: 15 amino acids. V lost 6 bases to trimming and J lost 5 bases, with 16 bases between them. The CDR3 loop is CASSPGQGSNEKLFF. The CDR3 DNA sequence: TGTGCCAGCAGCCCCGGGCAGGGGTCGAATGAAAAACTGTTTTTT.

The chain carries TRBV25-1 and TRBJ1-6; 9 nucleotides align to TRBD1. The CDR3 has 14 residues. J gave up 13 bases and V 1 base, and 5 bases lay outside the gene matches. Germline V gene lookup returns CDR1 MGHDK and CDR2 SYGVNS. CDR3 DNA: TGTGCCAGCAGTGAATGGGGACAGGGTTTGCCCCTCCACTTT. It specifies CASSEWGQGLPLHF.

The chain couples TRBV9 to TRBJ2-7; no firm D call. The CDR3 covers 15 residues. The germline gives CDR1 SGDLS, CDR2 YYNGEE. V lost 1 base, J lost 4 bases, and 15 bases lay in between. The CDR3 DNA follows: TGTGCCAGCAGCGTATCTGACTCGCGCCGATACGAGCAGTACTTC. Translating it yields CASSVSDSRRYEQYF.

The rearrangement uses TRBV7-2 and TRBJ1-1; 10 bases are a match to TRBD1. V dropped 0 bases and J dropped 11; count of bases not matched to a gene: 9. The CDR3 sequence is 15 residues long. Germline CDR1 is SGHTA and CDR2 is FQGNSA. The CDR3 spells CASSLATGTGVEAFF. The CDR3 DNA is TGTGCCAGCAGCTTAGCGACCGGGACAGGGGTTGAGGCTTTCTTT.

The chain recombines TRBV7-2 with TRBJ1-1; D ambiguous. Trimming cost V 6 bases and J 9 bases, with 11 bases left between them. The CDR3 has 11 amino acids. Looked up from germline, CDR1 is SGHTA and CDR2 is FQGNSA. For the CDR3, the DNA is TGTGCCAGCAGTTCCGGGTCCCAAGCTTTCTTT. Translated: CASSSGSQAFF. The full variable domain, completed using reference TRBV7-2 and TRBJ1-1, is GAGVSQSPSNKVTEKGKDVELRCDPISGHTALYWYRQSLGQGLEFLIYFQGNSAPDKSGLPSDRFSAERTGGSVSTLTIQRTQQEDSAVYLCASSSGSQAFFGQGTRLTVV.

This rearrangement joins TRBV3-1 (or the pseudogene TRBV3-2) to TRBJ1-2, with 7 nucleotides matching TRBD1. Germline lookup yields CDR1 LGHDT and CDR2 YNNKEL (reference sequence). The CDR3 length is 14 residues. Trimming took 6 bases from V and 5 from J; bases not matched to a gene: 9. The CDR3 region has the DNA TGTGCCAGCAGTACTTTCGGACAGGCTTATGGCTACACCTTC. Its translation: CASSTFGQAYGYTF.

V and J are TRBV5-1 and TRBJ2-2, with TRBD2 matching 15 bases. This CDR3 comprises 17 residues. Germline loops: CDR1 SGHRS, CDR2 YFSETQ. The V gene end was trimmed by 2 bases and the J gene end by 5 bases; junction bases not matched to a gene: 4. The DNA of the CDR3 is TGCGCCAGCAGCTTCTGGACTAGCGGGGGGGAAACCGGGGAGCTGTTTTTT. This codes for CASSFWTSGGETGELFF.

V gene TRBV6-2 or TRBV6-3 combines with J gene TRBJ1-5; no reliable D call. Germline CDR1 and CDR2: MNHEY and SVGEGT. V lost 2 bases, J lost 3 bases, and 11 bases lay in between. The CDR3 is 15 residues long. CDR3: CASSYRQALNQPQHF. The CDR3 nucleotides are TGTGCCAGCAGTTACAGGCAGGCACTCAATCAGCCCCAGCATTTT.

This chain joins TRBV25-1 and TRBJ2-3, with TRBD2 as a possible D gene (5 bases). This CDR3 has 17 residues. Trimming pared 4 bases from V and 3 bases from J, leaving 20 bases between. Germline values: CDR1 MGHDK, CDR2 SYGVNS. The CDR3 DNA is TGTGCCAGCAGTGGCTTAAGCGGTTGGTTGTGGACAGATACGCAGTATTTT. Its protein is CASSGLSGWLWTDTQYF.

The rearrangement uses TRBV12-3 or TRBV12-4 and TRBJ1-3; unclear D gene. The CDR3 runs to 13 residues. Trimming took 8 bases from V and 2 from J, leaving 10 bases between them. CDR3 loop: CASRVVAGNTIYF. The DNA for the CDR3 is TGTGCCAGCCGAGTGGTTGCTGGAAACACCATATATTTT.

J is TRBJ1-3 and V is TRBV6-6, with D tentatively TRBD1 (5 bases). This CDR3 region has 15 residues. Germline V CDR1 and CDR2: MNHNY, SVGAGI (reference sequence). V lost 7 bases and J lost 0, with 13 bases in between. CDR3 in DNA: TGTGCCAGCACCTCGACAGCCTTCTCTGGAAACACCATATATTTT. Translating gives CASTSTAFSGNTIYF.

CDR3 in DNA: TGTGCCAGCAGTCCCTCCGCAGGGGGTTGGGTTGGACGCAATCAGCCCCAGCATTTT. Translating gives CASSPSAGGWVGRNQPQHF. The chain links TRBV6-6 to TRBJ1-5; 7 bases line up with TRBD1. The germline V gene has CDR1 MNHNY and CDR2 SVGAGI (reference sequence). J was trimmed by 2 bases and V by 5 bases; bases with no gene match: 18. The CDR3 totals 19 residues.

The chain couples TRBV11-2 to TRBJ1-6, with 11 nucleotides matching TRBD1. This CDR3 contains 15 residues. Germline lookup yields CDR1 SGHAT and CDR2 FQNNGV. V lost 4 bases to trimming and J lost 8 bases; unmatched junction nucleotides: 4. DNA for the CDR3: TGTGCCAGCAGCTCTCCGGACAGGGGGCATTCACCCCTCCACTTT. Encoded protein: CASSSPDRGHSPLHF.

V is TRBV29-1 and J is TRBJ2-5; D is ambiguous. Between the trimmed V and J ends, which lost 4 bases and 2 bases, there was a span of 8 bases. The CDR3 runs to 12 residues. Germline assignment: CDR1 SQVTM and CDR2 ANQGSEA. The CDR3 loop is CSVVSVQETQYF. CDR3 DNA sequence: TGCAGCGTTGTCAGCGTGCAAGAGACCCAGTACTTC. Full variable domain (missing parts from reference TRBV29-1 and TRBJ2-5): SAVISQKPSRDICQRGTSLTIQCQVDSQVTMMFWYRQQPGQSLTLIATANQGSEATYESGFVIDKFPISRPNLTFSTLTVSNMSPEDSSIYLCSVVSVQETQYFGPGTRLLVL.

The chain recombines TRBV19 with TRBJ1-1; 10 bases map to TRBD1. The J segment lost 0 bases and the V segment lost 0 bases, leaving 10 bases of the junction unmatched. Germline V gene sequence: CDR1 LNHDA, CDR2 SQIVND (reference sequence). This CDR3 contains 19 residues. The CDR3 reads CASSIDGTGAPGLNTEAFF. DNA for the CDR3: TGTGCCAGTAGTATAGACGGGACAGGGGCGCCGGGGCTGAACACTGAAGCTTTCTTT. The variable domain in full, with the rest retrieved from reference TRBV19 and TRBJ1-1, is DGGITQSPKYLFRKEGQNVTLSCEQNLNHDAMYWYRQDPGQGLRLIYYSQIVNDFQKGDIAEGYSVSREKKESFPLTVTSAQKNPTAFYLCASSIDGTGAPGLNTEAFFGQGTRLTVV.

The chain has TRBV19 and TRBJ2-2, with D maybe TRBD2 (7 bases). CDR3 length equals 14 residues. Germline assignment: CDR1 LNHDA and CDR2 SQIVND (reference sequence). Trimming cost V 5 bases and J 6 bases, with 13 bases left between them. The CDR3: CASSYGGAAGELFF. CDR3 nucleotide sequence: TGTGCCAGTAGTTATGGGGGGGCGGCCGGGGAGCTGTTTTTT.